One and the same sample provided the 25 T cell receptor beta chains below, sequenced in a study of blood T cells in healthy people across ages (dated by TCRdb to the mid-2010s). The library was generated by 5' RACE. The sequencing machine was an Illumina HiSeq 2500. A second PCR of roughly 7 to 12 cycles was run with a J-beta primer mix and a sample-barcoded 5' primer. TCRdb trimmed public reads at Q25 via fastp, called clones via MiXCR and kept in-frame beta chains. Rows are unified per CDR3 protein, each entry keeping the most common DNA and genes. The sample table lists about 1.8 million distinct CDR3 sequences, 49% of them with a count of one. In total, the top ten clones hold over 2% of the sample. Sequences were obtained from blood. The source is a woman between 35 and 50 years old in good health.

The chain recombines TRBV6-2 or TRBV6-3 with TRBJ1-1, with a possible D match to TRBD1 (5 bases). This CDR3 has 14 amino acids. Looked up from germline, CDR1 is MNHEY and CDR2 is SVGEGT. Trimming shortened V by 2 bases and J by 2 bases, and 9 bases separated the two germline ends. The CDR3 bases are TGTGCCAGCAGTTACCACGGGACTAACACTGAAGCTTTCTTT. This encodes CASSYHGTNTEAFF.

This clonotype was observed a handful of times. The chain has TRBV20-1 and TRBJ2-1; possibly TRBD2 for D (7 bases). The CDR3 spans 15 residues. The germline gives CDR1 DFQATT, CDR2 SNEGSKA (reference sequence). Trimming pared 0 bases from V and 8 bases from J, leaving 17 bases between. CDR3 nucleotides: TGCAGTGCTAGAGATATGGGGGGGCCAGTCGATGAGCAGTTCTTC. It is translated as CSARDMGGPVDEQFF.

V usage is TRBV4-1 and J usage is TRBJ2-4; 8 nucleotides line up with TRBD2. The J call is in doubt because the DNA end fits TRBJ2-7 better. Germline V gene data show CDR1 as MGHRA and CDR2 as YSYEKL. The CDR3 extends over 17 amino acids. CDR3 nucleotides: TGCGCCAGCAGCCAAGATGTGCGGGGGGCTCAAACCTACGAGCAGTACTTC. This gives the protein CASSQDVRGAQTYEQYF.

The rearrangement joins TRBV6-5 to TRBJ1-5; a weak D match, TRBD1 (6 bases). CDR3 size: 13 residues. The V gene's germline CDR1 is MNHEY and CDR2 SVGAGI. The V gene lost 8 bases and the J gene lost 3 bases, with 11 bases spanning the gap. The CDR3 region is CASRGGFNQPQHF. CDR3 coding DNA: TGTGCCAGCCGCGGGGGCTTCAATCAGCCCCAGCATTTT.

The chain joins TRBV5-1 to TRBJ2-1, with D hard to call. Trimming removed 4 bases from V and 8 bases from J, with 22 bases in between. Germline assignment: CDR1 SGHRS and CDR2 YFSETQ. The CDR3 is 16 amino acids. The CDR3 DNA is TGCGCCAGCAGCACAGAGTATACAGAGAGATGGTATGAGCAGTTCTTC. This sequence encodes CASSTEYTERWYEQFF.

This clonotype occurred once. The chain combines TRBV4-2 with TRBJ2-3; 13 positions agree with TRBD2. V gave up 3 bases and J gave up 1 base; unmatched junction bases: 4. The CDR3 contains 17 residues. CDR1 is LGHNA, CDR2 YNFKEQ, per germline. The DNA of the CDR3 is TGTGCCAGCAGCCACGGCGGACTAGCGGGGGGCACAGATACGCAGTATTTT. Its translation: CASSHGGLAGGTDTQYF.

In its sample, this clonotype was seen a few times. J is TRBJ1-2 and V is TRBV10-3, with D perhaps matching TRBD1 (5 bases). Germline V lookup: CDR1 ENHRY, CDR2 SYGVKD. The V end was cut by 7 bases, the J end by 3 bases, with 18 bases between. The CDR3 totals 15 residues. CDR3 sequence reads: CAITRGQSRDYGYTF. CDR3 bases: TGTGCCATCACCAGAGGACAATCTCGGGACTATGGCTACACCTTC.

This clonotype has only a few counts. This chain connects TRBV6-6 to TRBJ2-3; TRBD1 matches 8 bases. With V trimmed by 3 bases and J by 3 bases, 11 bases remained unmatched. Germline CDR1 reads MNHNY; CDR2 reads SVGAGI (reference sequence). The CDR3 is 17 amino acids. The CDR3 DNA sequence: TGTGCCAGCAGTTATTCCTTGACAGGGGATAGTACAGATACGCAGTATTTT. Translation gives CASSYSLTGDSTDTQYF.

Regarding this clonotype: The missing conserved phenylalanine or tryptophan at the end of this CDR3 makes a read error likely. V usage is TRBV28 and J usage is TRBJ2-3; D perhaps matches TRBD1 (6 bases). V was shortened by 6 bases and J by 4 bases, with 11 bases between the two germline ends. This CDR3 region has 13 residues. Per the germline V gene, CDR1 is MDHEN and CDR2 is SYDVKM. CDR3 sequence: CASRYTGSDTQYI. The CDR3 nucleotides read TGTGCCAGCAGATACACAGGGTCAGATACGCAGTATATT.

The chain's CDR3 is CASSSLAGGPGEQYF. The CDR3 bases are TGTGCCAGCAGCTCACTAGCGGGGGGGCCTGGGGAGCAGTACTTC. The chain joins TRBV7-2 to TRBJ2-7, with 13 bases fitting TRBD2. Germline V gives CDR1 SGHTA, CDR2 FQGNSA. The CDR3 has 15 residues. The ends lost 4 bases at V and 7 bases at J; junction bases unmatched: 7.

This chain connects TRBV4-2 to TRBJ2-7, with D possibly matching TRBD1 (5 bases). The V end was cut by 0 bases, the J end by 2 bases, with 11 bases between. This CDR3 comprises 15 residues. The V gene's germline CDR1 is LGHNA and CDR2 YNFKEQ. CDR3 coding DNA: TGTGCCAGCAGCCAAGAGGGCAGGGCCCCCTACGAGCAGTACTTC. As protein: CASSQEGRAPYEQYF.

V is TRBV4-2 and J is TRBJ1-2; 7 nucleotides line up with TRBD1. V lost 4 bases to trimming and J lost 6 bases; unmatched junction nucleotides: 8. This CDR3 is built from 14 residues. CDR1 is LGHNA and CDR2 is YNFKEQ in the germline V gene. In DNA form, the CDR3 reads TGTGCCAGCAGCCCCCCGGACAGGAACCATGGCTACACCTTC. Its translation: CASSPPDRNHGYTF.

The rearrangement joins TRBV2 to TRBJ2-3; D call uncertain. The CDR3 runs to 16 residues. The germline CDR1 and CDR2 sequences are SNHLY and FYNNEI. Trimming removed 4 bases at V and 2 bases at J, with 16 bases between. The CDR3 bases are TGTGCCAGCAGTGCGGTGTCGGCCAGGTCCACAGATACGCAGTATTTT. Its translation is CASSAVSARSTDTQYF.

The table lists this clonotype with a few counts. The chain couples TRBV2 to TRBJ2-1; 9 bases map to TRBD2. Looked up from germline, CDR1 is SNHLY and CDR2 is FYNNEI. With V trimmed by 2 bases and J by 4 bases, 3 bases remained unmatched. This CDR3 has 15 residues. This chain's CDR3 is CASSERAGGYNEQFF. The DNA for the CDR3 is TGTGCCAGCAGTGAACGGGCGGGAGGGTACAATGAGCAGTTCTTC.

The J gene is TRBJ2-1, the V gene TRBV6-2 or TRBV6-3, with TRBD2 as a possible D gene (5 bases). Germline CDR1 reads MNHEY; CDR2 reads SVGEGT. The V end was cut by 6 bases, the J end by 9 bases, with 18 bases between. The length of the CDR3 is 14 residues. The DNA of the CDR3 is TGTGCCAGCAGAAGGACTGAGGCGCTGGGTGAGCAGTTCTTC. Residues: CASRRTEALGEQFF.

This clonotype has only a few counts. J is TRBJ2-1 and V is TRBV20-1, with 11 bases aligning to TRBD2. Looked up from germline, CDR1 is DFQATT and CDR2 is SNEGSKA (reference sequence). V lost 4 bases, J lost 3 bases, and 14 bases stayed unmatched. This CDR3 is 18 amino acids long. The CDR3 loop reads CSAIRANSGGAVYNEQFF. The CDR3 bases are TGCAGTGCTATCCGGGCGAATAGCGGGGGGGCCGTCTACAATGAGCAGTTCTTC.

V and J are TRBV6-4 and TRBJ2-3; D may be TRBD2 (6 bases). Deletions cut 3 bases from V and 2 bases from J, with 12 bases between. CDR1 is MRHNA, CDR2 SNTAGT, per germline. The CDR3 is 15 amino acids. The chain's CDR3 is CASSDSGSLTDTQYF. The CDR3 DNA is TGTGCCAGCAGTGATTCCGGGAGCCTCACAGATACGCAGTATTTT.

The rearrangement joins TRBV3-1 to TRBJ2-7; D gene ambiguous. V gave up 4 bases and J gave up 2 bases, with 9 bases separating them. Germline V lookup: CDR1 LGHDT, CDR2 YNNKEL (reference sequence). The CDR3 contains 13 residues. The DNA of the CDR3 is TGTGCCAGCAGCCGGGTATCCACCTACGAGCAGTACTTC. Encoded protein: CASSRVSTYEQYF.

The chain links TRBV4-3 to TRBJ2-1; 12 bases fit TRBD2. The germline V gene has CDR1 LGHNA and CDR2 YSLEER. Trimming took 0 bases from V and 0 from J; bases not matched to a gene: 6. The CDR3 is made up of 19 amino acids. The CDR3 is CASSQETSGGRFSYNEQFF. The CDR3 DNA follows: TGCGCCAGCAGCCAAGAGACTAGCGGGGGTAGATTCTCCTACAATGAGCAGTTCTTC.

The V call is TRBV6-2 or TRBV6-3, the J call TRBJ2-3; 9 bases agree with TRBD2. V trimming: 5 bases; J trimming: 2 bases; junction bases outside the gene matches: 5. Looked up from germline, CDR1 is MNHEY and CDR2 is SVGEGT. The CDR3 has 15 amino acids. In nucleotides, the CDR3 is TGTGCCAGCAGTATGGGACTAGCCTCCACAGATACGCAGTATTTT. This sequence encodes CASSMGLASTDTQYF.

This sequence joins TRBV6-2 or TRBV6-3 and TRBJ1-5; D unresolved. The J call is uncertain, as TRBJ2-3 better fits the DNA end. CDR1 is MNHEY and CDR2 is SVGEGT in the germline V gene. This CDR3 has 15 amino acids. The CDR3 DNA sequence: TGTGCCAGCAGTTGGGCAGCCTTTAGCAATCAGCCCCAGTATTTT. It encodes CASSWAAFSNQPQYF.

The chain is built from TRBV5-1 and TRBJ2-5; perhaps TRBD1 as D (5 bases). CDR1 SGHRS and CDR2 YFSETQ come from the germline V gene. V shed 8 bases and J shed 11 bases, with 25 bases lying between them. The CDR3 sequence is 14 residues long. CDR3 sequence: CASKIRVSPREQYF. For the CDR3, the DNA is TGCGCCAGTAAAATCAGGGTAAGCCCCCGTGAGCAGTACTTC.

For the CDR3, the DNA is TGTGCCAGCAGCTTAGTATCCGGGGGGGTGGTGCACGAGCAGTACTTC. Its protein is CASSLVSGGVVHEQYF. The chain carries TRBV7-2 and TRBJ2-7; 8 positions match TRBD2. The CDR3 has 16 residues. Losses at the gene ends were 1 base for V and 5 bases for J; bases not matched to a gene: 10. The V gene's germline CDR1 is SGHTA and CDR2 FQGNSA.

The rearrangement uses TRBV29-1 and TRBJ2-1; the D is unclear. Germline values: CDR1 SQVTM, CDR2 ANQGSEA. The CDR3 runs to 15 residues. The germline V and J ends were trimmed by 5 bases and 4 bases, with 18 bases remaining between them. CDR3 sequence: CSVSIRTATYNEQFF. Here the CDR3 DNA reads TGCAGCGTTTCAATACGGACCGCTACTTACAATGAGCAGTTCTTC.

The V gene is TRBV12-3 or TRBV12-4, the J gene TRBJ1-2; no clear D gene. The V gene lost 5 bases and the J gene lost 5 bases, with 12 bases spanning the gap. The CDR3 is 13 amino acids. The CDR3 DNA sequence: TGTGCCAGCAGTACCCGACACAGTTATGGCTACACCTTC. Residues: CASSTRHSYGYTF.